These T cell receptor beta chains were read from a single sample in a study of blood T cell repertoires in COVID-19. The repertoire was sequenced with immunoSEQ multiplex PCR; TCRdb's copy has only in-frame clones and lacks some. The top ten clones hold roughly 48% of a sample with tens of thousands of clones, about four fifths of them seen once. The sample taken for sequencing was peripheral blood. The source of these receptors is a human donor in a cohort sampled during active COVID-19. Each CDR3 is given with its conserved first and last residue. The D gene is left open where the match is weak. Size values are once, few and many counts, or a class for expanded clones, and some rows have none.

v_call: TRBV19; j_call: TRBJ1-5; clone_size: -; d_call: -; cdr3_length: 14; cdr3_aa: CASSSVHLNQPQHF; cdr3_nt: TGTGCCAGTAGCTCGGTCCACTTAAATCAGCCCCAGCATTTT
v_call: TRBV6-5; j_call: TRBJ2-7; clone_size: -; d_call: TRBD1; cdr3_length: 15; cdr3_aa: CASSFGQGFSYEQYF; cdr3_nt: TGTGCCAGCAGTTTTGGACAGGGTTTCTCCTACGAGCAGTACTTC
v_call: TRBV10-3; j_call: TRBJ1-5; clone_size: -; d_call: -; cdr3_length: 16; cdr3_aa: CAISAGGAAGNQPQHF; cdr3_nt: TGTGCCATCAGTGCGGGGGGCGCGGCTGGCAATCAGCCCCAGCATTTT
v_call: TRBV30; j_call: TRBJ2-3; clone_size: -; d_call: TRBD2; cdr3_length: 13; cdr3_aa: CAWSRGGTDTQYF; cdr3_nt: TGTGCCTGGAGTCGGGGGGGCACAGATACGCAGTATTTT
v_call: TRBV5-4; j_call: TRBJ2-7; clone_size: -; d_call: -; cdr3_length: 12; cdr3_aa: CASSWDNYEQYF; cdr3_nt: TGTGCCAGCAGCTGGGACAACTACGAGCAGTACTTC
v_call: TRBV5-1; j_call: TRBJ1-1; clone_size: -; d_call: -; cdr3_length: 14; cdr3_aa: CASSFVGAYTEAFF; cdr3_nt: TGCGCCAGCAGCTTTGTGGGGGCGTACACTGAAGCTTTCTTT
v_call: TRBV7-6; j_call: TRBJ1-6; clone_size: -; d_call: TRBD1; cdr3_length: 18; cdr3_aa: CASSLVGTGSSYNSPLHF; cdr3_nt: TGTGCCAGCAGCTTAGTCGGGACAGGGAGCTCCTATAATTCACCCCTCCACTTT
v_call: TRBV4-1; j_call: TRBJ2-3; clone_size: many; d_call: -; cdr3_length: 14; cdr3_aa: CASSQALREDTQYF; cdr3_nt: TGCGCCAGCAGCCAAGCCCTACGTGAAGATACGCAGTATTTT
v_call: TRBV19; j_call: TRBJ1-1; clone_size: -; d_call: -; cdr3_length: 14; cdr3_aa: CASRAGGRVTEAFF; cdr3_nt: TGTGCCAGTCGGGCGGGGGGCAGGGTCACTGAAGCTTTCTTT
v_call: TRBV3-1/TRBV3-2; j_call: TRBJ2-7; clone_size: -; d_call: -; cdr3_length: 15; cdr3_aa: CASSQVPGNPYEQYF; cdr3_nt: TGTGCCAGCAGCCAAGTCCCGGGGAACCCCTACGAGCAGTACTTC